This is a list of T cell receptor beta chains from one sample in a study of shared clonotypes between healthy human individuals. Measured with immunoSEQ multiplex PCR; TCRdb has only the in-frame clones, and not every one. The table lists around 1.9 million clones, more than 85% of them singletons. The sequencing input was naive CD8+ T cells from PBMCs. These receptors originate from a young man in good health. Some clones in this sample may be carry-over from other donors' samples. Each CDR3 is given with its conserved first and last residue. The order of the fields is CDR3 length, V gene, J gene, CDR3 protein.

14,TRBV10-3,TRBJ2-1,CAIKDASSYNEQFF
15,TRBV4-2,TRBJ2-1,CASSQGTSGYNEQFF
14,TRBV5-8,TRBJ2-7,CASIGQGWFYEQYF
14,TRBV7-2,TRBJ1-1,CASSPDSGYPEAFF
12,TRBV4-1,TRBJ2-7,CASSLSGAEQYF
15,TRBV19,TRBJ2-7,CASSIDSSGIYEQYF
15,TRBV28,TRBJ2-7,CASRERQGTIDEQYF
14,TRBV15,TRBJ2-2,CATSVHRGTGELFF
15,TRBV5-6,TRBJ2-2,CASSPGTGNTGELFF
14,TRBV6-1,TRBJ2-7,CASSAGQGSYEQYF
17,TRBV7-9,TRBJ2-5,CASSLRWDRGNQETQYF
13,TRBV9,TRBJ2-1,CASSAGLGDEQFF
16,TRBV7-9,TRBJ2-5,CASSFPSGTALETQYF
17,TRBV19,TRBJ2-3,CASSHPGLAGNTDTQYF
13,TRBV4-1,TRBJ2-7,CASSQAVTYEQYF
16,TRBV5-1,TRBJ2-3,CASSEYTGAGVDTQYF
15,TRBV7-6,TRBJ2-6,CASSLGRAGANVLTF
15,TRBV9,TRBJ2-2,CASSPGTSGRPELFF
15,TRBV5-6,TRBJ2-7,CASSLATGGGNEQYF
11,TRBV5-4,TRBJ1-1,CASDGGNEAFF
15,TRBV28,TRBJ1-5,CASSLEAGIGQPQHF
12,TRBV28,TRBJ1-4,CASRRQREKLFF
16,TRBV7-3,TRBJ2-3,CASSLTRRESTDTQYF
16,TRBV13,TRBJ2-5,CASSGGGGRFRETQYF
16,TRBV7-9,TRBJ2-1,CASSLAPSSSYNEQFF
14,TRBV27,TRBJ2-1,CASSPAVTYNEQFF
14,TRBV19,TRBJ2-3,CASTPLREPDTQYF
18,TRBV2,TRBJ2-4,CASRERQGGYLGKNIQYF
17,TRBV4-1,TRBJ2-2,CASSQDGLAGDTGELFF
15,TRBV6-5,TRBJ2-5,CASSYSTGFQETQYF
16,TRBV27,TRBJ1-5,CASSLSQGEVNQPQHF
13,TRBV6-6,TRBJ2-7,CASSRDRVDEQYF
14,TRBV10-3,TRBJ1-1,CAISDRRKDTEAFF
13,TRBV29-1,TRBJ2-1,CSVREHVNNEQFF
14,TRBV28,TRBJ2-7,CASSMTGSSYEQYF
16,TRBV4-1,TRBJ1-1,CASSRDRVLMNTEAFF
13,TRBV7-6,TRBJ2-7,CASSLDRAGEQYF
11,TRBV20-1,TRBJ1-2,CSASHVYGYTF
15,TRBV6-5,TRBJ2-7,CASSYLSGISYEQYF
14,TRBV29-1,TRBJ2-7,CSVEDRERSYEQYF
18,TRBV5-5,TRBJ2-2,CASSLVGSQMMFAGELFF
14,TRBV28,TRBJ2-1,CASSPWTSSNEQFF
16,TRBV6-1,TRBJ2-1,CASSERGTRRDAEQFF
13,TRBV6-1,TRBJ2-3,CASSEDQLGAQYF
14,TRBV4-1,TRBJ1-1,CASSQVTANTEAFF
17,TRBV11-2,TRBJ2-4,CASSTQHRALAKNIQYF
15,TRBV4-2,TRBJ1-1,CASSQDAGPGTEAFF
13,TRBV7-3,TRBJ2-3,CASSRDSEDTQYF
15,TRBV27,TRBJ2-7,CASSSHRGSSYEQYF
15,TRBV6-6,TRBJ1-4,CASRRDSATNEKLFF
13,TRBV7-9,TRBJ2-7,CASSAKVTYEQYF
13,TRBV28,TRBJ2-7,CASSFPAPYEQYF
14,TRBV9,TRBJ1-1,CASSLRVGGTEAFF
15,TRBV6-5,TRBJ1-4,CASRTRDSSNEKLFF
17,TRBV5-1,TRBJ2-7,CASSPPLRDRASHEQYF
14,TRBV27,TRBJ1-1,CASSPGTGLNGAFF
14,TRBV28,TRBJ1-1,CASSPSREYTEAFF
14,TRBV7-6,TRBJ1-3,CASSLADSGNTIYF
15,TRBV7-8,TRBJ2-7,CASSLVGRSSYEQYF